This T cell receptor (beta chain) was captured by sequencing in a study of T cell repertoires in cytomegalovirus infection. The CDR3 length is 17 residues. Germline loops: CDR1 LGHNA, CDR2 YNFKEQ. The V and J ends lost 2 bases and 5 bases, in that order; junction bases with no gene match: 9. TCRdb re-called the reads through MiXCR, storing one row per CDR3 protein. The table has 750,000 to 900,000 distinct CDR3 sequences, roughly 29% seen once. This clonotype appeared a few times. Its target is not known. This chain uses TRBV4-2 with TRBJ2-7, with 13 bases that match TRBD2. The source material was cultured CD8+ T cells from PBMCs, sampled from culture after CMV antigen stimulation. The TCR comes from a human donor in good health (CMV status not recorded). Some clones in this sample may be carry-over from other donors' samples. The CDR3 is CASSQTPGLAGDNEQYF. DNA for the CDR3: TGTGCCAGCAGCCAAACACCCGGACTAGCGGGGGACAACGAGCAGTACTTC.